This T cell receptor (beta chain) is drawn from a study of T cell changes during pregnancy in multiple sclerosis. The V gene lost 0 bases and the J gene lost 1 base, with 6 bases spanning the gap. CDR3 size: 14 residues. The germline V gene has CDR1 WNHNN and CDR2 SYGVQD (reference sequence). Clones were read by immunoSEQ multiplex PCR, and TCRdb kept only the in-frame ones, dropping some. The profile shows around 41,000 clones, just over 90% of them singletons. This rearrangement joins TRBV10-1 to TRBJ2-5; no firm D call. This receptor was taken from a female donor with multiple sclerosis, enrolled in a pregnancy study. Sequenced input: PBMCs (not recorded whether the cells were cultured). The CDR3 sequence is CASSESGSQETQYF. CDR3 in DNA: TGCGCCAGCAGTGAGTCCGGCAGCCAAGAGACCCAGTACTTC.